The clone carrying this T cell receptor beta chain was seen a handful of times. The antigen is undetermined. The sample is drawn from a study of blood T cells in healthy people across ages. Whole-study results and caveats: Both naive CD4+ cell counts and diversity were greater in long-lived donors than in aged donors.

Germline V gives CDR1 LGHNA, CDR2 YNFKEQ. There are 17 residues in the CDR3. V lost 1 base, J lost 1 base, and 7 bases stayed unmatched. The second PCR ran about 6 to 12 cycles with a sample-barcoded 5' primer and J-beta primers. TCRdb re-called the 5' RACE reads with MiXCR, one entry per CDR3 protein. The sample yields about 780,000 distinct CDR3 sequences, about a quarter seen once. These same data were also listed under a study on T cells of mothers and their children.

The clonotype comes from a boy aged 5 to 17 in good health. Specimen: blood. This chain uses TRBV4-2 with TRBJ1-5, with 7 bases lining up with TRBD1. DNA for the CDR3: TGTGCCAGCAGCCAAGTAGGCAGGGGGGACAGCAATCAGCCCCAGCATTTT. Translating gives CASSQVGRGDSNQPQHF.